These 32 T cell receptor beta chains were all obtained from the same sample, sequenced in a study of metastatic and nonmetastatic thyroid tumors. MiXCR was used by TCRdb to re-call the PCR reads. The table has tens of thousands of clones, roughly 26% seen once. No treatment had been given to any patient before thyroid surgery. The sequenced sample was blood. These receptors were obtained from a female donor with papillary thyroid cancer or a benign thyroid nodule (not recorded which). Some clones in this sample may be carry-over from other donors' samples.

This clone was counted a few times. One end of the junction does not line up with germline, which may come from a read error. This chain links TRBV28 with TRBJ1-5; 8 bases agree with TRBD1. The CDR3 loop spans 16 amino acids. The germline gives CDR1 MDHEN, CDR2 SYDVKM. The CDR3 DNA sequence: TGTGCCAGCAGTTGGGGCGGCAGGGGGCCTGACAAGCCCAAGAATTTT. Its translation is CASSWGGRGPDKPKNF. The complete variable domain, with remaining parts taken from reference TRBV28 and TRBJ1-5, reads DVKVTQSSRYLVKRTGEKVFLECVQDMDHENMFWYRQDPGLGLRLIYFSYDVKMKEKGDIPEGYSVSREKKERFSLILESASTNQTSMYLCASSWGGRGPDKPKNFGDGTRLSIL.

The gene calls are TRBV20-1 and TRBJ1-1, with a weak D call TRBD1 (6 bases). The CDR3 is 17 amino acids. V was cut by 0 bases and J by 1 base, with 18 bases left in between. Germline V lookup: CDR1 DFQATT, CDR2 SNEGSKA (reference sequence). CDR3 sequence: CSARDQGTRTWNTEAFF. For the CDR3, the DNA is TGCAGTGCTAGAGATCAGGGGACCAGAACTTGGAACACTGAAGCTTTCTTT.

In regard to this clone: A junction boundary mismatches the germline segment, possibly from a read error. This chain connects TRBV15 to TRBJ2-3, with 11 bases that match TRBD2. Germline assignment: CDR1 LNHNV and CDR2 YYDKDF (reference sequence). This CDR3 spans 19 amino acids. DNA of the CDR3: TGTGCCACCAGCGCCCGATCGGCACTAGCGGGGGCTAGCACAGGTACGCAGTATTTT. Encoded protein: CATSARSALAGASTGTQYF.

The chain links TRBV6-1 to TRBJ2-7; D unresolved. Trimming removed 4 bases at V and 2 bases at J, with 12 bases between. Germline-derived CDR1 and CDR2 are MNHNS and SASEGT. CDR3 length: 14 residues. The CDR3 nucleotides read TGTGCCAGCAGTGTGGAAGGGATAGCCTACGAGCAGTACTTC. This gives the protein CASSVEGIAYEQYF.

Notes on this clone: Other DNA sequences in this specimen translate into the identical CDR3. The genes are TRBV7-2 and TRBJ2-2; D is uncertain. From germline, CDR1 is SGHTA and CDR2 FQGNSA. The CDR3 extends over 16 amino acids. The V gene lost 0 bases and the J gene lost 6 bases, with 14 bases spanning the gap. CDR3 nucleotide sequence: TGTGCCAGCAGCTTAGCGTCTGCTGGTACTGCCGGGGAGCTGTTTTTT. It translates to CASSLASAGTAGELFF.

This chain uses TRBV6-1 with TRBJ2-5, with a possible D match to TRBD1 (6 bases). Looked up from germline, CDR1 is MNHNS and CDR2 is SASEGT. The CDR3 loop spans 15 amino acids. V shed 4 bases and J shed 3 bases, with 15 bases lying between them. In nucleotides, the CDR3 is TGTGCCAGCAGTGGTTCGAGGGGGACAAAAGAGACCCAGTACTTC. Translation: CASSGSRGTKETQYF.

The CDR3 sequence: CASSLPAGADTQYF. The DNA of the CDR3 is TGCGCCAGCAGCTTGCCAGCGGGGGCAGATACGCAGTATTTT. The V call is TRBV5-1, the J call TRBJ2-3; 8 bases map to TRBD2. J gave up 4 bases and V 1 base, and 2 bases lay outside the gene matches. The CDR3 has 14 residues. From germline, CDR1 is SGHRS and CDR2 YFSETQ.

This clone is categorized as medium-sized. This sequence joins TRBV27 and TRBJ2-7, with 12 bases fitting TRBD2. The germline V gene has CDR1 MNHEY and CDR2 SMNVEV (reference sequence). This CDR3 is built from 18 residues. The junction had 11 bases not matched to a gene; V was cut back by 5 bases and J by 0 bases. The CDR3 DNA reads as TGTGCCAGCAGTGTGACTAGCGGGGGTTTTTTGGCCTCCTACGAGCAGTACTTC. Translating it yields CASSVTSGGFLASYEQYF.

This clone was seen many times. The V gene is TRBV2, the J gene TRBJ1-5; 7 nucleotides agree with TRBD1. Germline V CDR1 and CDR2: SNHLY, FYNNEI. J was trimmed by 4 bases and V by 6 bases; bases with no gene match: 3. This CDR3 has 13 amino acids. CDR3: CASRQGSNQPQHF. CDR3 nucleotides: TGTGCCAGCAGACAGGGGTCGAATCAGCCCCAGCATTTT.

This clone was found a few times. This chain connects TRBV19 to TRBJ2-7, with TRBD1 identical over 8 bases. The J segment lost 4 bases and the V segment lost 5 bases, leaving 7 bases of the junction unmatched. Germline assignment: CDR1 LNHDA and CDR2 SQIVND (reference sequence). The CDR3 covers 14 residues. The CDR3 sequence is CASSPAGGSYEQYF. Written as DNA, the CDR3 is TGTGCCAGTAGTCCGGCAGGGGGCAGTTACGAGCAGTACTTC. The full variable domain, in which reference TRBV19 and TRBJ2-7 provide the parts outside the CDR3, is DGGITQSPKYLFRKEGQNVTLSCEQNLNHDAMYWYRQDPGQGLRLIYYSQIVNDFQKGDIAEGYSVSREKKESFPLTVTSAQKNPTAFYLCASSPAGGSYEQYFGPGTRLTVT.

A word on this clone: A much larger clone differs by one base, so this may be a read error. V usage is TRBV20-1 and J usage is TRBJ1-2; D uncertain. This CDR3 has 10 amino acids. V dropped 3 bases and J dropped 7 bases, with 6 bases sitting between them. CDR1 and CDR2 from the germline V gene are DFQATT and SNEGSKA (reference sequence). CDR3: CSASRCGYTF. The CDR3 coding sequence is TGCAGTGCTAGTCGCTGTGGCTACACCTTC.

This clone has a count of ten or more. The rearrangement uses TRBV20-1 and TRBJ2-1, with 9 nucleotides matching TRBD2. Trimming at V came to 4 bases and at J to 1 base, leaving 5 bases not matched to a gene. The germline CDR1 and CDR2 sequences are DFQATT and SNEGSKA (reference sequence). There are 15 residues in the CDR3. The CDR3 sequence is CSATSLAGSYNEQFF. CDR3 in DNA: TGCAGTGCTACAAGCCTAGCGGGATCCTACAATGAGCAGTTCTTC.

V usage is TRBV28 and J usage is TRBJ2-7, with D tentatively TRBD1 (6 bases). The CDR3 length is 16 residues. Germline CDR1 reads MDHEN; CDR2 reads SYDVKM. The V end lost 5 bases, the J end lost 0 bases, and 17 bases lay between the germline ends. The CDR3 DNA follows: TGTGCCAGCAGTCTACTGGGGACATGGAACTCCTACGAGCAGTACTTC. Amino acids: CASSLLGTWNSYEQYF.

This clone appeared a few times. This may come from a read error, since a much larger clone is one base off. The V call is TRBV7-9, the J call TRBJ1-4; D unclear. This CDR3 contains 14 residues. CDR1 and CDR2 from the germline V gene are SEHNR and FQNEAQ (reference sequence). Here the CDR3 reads CASSLVGTNERLFF. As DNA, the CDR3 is TGTGCCAGCAGCTTAGTTGGTACTAATGAAAGACTGTTTTTT.

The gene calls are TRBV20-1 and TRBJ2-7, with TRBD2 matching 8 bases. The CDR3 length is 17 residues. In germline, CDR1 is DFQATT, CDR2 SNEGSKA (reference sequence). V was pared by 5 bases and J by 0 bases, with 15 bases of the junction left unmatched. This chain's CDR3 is CSAPLSGGRSPSYEQYF. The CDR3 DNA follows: TGCAGTGCTCCTTTGTCCGGCGGGAGGTCACCCTCCTACGAGCAGTACTTC.

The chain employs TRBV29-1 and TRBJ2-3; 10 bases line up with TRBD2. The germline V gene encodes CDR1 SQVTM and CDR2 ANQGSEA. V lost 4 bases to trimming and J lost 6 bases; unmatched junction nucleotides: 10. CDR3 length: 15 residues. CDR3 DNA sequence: TGCAGCGTTGTAAAATCCGGGACTAGCGAGGATACGCAGTATTTT. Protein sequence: CSVVKSGTSEDTQYF.

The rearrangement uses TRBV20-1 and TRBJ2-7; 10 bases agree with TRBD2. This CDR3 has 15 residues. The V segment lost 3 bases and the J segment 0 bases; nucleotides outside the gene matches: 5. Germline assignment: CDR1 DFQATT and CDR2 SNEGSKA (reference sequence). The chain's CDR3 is CSASGLAAGSYEQYF. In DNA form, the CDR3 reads TGCAGTGCTAGCGGACTAGCGGCGGGCTCCTACGAGCAGTACTTC.

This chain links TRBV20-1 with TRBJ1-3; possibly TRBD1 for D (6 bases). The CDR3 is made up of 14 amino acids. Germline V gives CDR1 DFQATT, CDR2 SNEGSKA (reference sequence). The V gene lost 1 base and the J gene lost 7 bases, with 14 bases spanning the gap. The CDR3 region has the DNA TGCAGTGCTAGAGTAGTGGGGGCGCCGAACACCATATATTTT. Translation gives CSARVVGAPNTIYF.

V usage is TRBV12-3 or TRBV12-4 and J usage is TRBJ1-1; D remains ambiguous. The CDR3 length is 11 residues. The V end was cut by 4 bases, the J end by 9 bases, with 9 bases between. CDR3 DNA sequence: TGTGCCAGCAGTTCACAGAGAAAAGCTTTCTTT. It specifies CASSSQRKAFF.

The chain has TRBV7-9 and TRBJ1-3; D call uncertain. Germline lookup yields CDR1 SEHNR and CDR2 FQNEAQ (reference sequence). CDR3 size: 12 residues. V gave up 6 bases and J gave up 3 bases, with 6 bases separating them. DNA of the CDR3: TGTGCCAGCAGTTTATATGGAAACACCATATATTTT. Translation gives CASSLYGNTIYF.

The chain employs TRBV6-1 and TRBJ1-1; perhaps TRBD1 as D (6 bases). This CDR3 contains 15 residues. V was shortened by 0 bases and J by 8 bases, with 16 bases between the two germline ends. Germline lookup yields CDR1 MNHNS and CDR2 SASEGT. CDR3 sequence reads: CASSEARSGAREAFF. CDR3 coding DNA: TGTGCCAGCAGTGAAGCGCGGTCAGGGGCGCGAGAAGCTTTCTTT.

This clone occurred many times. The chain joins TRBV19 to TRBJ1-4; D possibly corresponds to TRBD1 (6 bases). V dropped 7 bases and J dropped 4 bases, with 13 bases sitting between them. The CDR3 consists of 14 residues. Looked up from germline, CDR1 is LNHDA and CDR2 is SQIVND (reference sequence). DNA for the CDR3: TGTGCCAGTATGGCCAGGGGTGTTAATGAAAAACTGTTTTTT. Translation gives CASMARGVNEKLFF.

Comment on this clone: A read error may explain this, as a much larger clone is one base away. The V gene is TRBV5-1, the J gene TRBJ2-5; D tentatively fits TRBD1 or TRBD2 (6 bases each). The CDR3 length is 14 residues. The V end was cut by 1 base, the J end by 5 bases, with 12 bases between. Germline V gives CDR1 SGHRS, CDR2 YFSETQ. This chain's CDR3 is CASSLWGARETQYF. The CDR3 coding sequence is TGCGCCAGCAGCTTGTGGGGGGCGCGCGAGACCCAGTACTTC. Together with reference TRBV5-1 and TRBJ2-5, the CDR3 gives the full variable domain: KAGVTQTPRYLIKTRGQQVTLSCSPISGHRSVSWYQQTPGQGLQFLFEYFSETQRNKGNFPGRFSGRQFSNSRSEMNVSTLELGDSALYLCASSLWGARETQYFGPGTRLLVL.

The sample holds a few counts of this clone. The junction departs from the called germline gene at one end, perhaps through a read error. The CDR3, as DNA: TGTGCCAGCAGTTACAGTGATGGGCATGCTGGAAATTTT. It is translated as CASSYSDGHAGNF. The chain combines TRBV6-2 or TRBV6-3 with TRBJ2-3, with D unclear. The germline CDR1 and CDR2 sequences are MNHEY and SVGEGT. The CDR3 contains 13 residues.

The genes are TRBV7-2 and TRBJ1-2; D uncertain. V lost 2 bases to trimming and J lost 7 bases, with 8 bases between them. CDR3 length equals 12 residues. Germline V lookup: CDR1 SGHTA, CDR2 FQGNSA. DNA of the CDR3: TGTGCCAGCAGCTTATCGGTTGGTGGCTACACCTTC. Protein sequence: CASSLSVGGYTF.

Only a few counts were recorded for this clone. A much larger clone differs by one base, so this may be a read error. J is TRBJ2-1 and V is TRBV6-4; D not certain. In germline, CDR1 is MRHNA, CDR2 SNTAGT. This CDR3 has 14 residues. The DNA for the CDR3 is TGTGCCAGCAGTTACTCTTTCGAGGTGGGTGAGCAGTTCTTC. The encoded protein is CASSYSFEVGEQFF.

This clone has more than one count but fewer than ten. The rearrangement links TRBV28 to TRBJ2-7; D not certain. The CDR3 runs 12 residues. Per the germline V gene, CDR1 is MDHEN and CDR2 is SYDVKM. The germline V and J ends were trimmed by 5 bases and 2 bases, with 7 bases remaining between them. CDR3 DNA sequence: TGTGCCAGCAGTGCATCGCCCTACGAGCAGTACTTC. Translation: CASSASPYEQYF.

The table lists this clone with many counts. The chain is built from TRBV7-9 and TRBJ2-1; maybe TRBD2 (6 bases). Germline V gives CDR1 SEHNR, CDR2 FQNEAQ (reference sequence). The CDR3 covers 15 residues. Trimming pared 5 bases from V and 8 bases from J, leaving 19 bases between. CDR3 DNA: TGTGCCAGCAGCCCCCCCGTCGGGAGAGGAGATGAGCAGTTCTTC. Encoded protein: CASSPPVGRGDEQFF.

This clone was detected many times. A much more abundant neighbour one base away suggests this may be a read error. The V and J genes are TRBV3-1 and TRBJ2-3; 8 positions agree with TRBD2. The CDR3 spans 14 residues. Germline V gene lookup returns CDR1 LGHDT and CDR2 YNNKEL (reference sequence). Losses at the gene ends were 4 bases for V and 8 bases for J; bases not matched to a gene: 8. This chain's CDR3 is CASSPGRAGVTQYF. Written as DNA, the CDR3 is TGTGCCAGCAGCCCGGGACGAGCGGGAGTTACGCAGTATTTT.

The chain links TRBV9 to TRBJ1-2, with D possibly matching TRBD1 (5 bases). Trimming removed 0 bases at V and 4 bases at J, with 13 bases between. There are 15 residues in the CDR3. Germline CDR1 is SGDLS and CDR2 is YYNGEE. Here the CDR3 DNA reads TGTGCCAGCAGCGTAGATGAGGGGCTCGTCTATGGCTACACCTTC. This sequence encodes CASSVDEGLVYGYTF.

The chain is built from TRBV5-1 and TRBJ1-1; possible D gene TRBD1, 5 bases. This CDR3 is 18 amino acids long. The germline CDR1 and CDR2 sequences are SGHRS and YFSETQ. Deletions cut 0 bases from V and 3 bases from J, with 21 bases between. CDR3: CASSLVPQDPGYYTEAFF. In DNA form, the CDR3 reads TGCGCCAGCAGCTTGGTTCCACAGGACCCGGGGTATTACACTGAAGCTTTCTTT.

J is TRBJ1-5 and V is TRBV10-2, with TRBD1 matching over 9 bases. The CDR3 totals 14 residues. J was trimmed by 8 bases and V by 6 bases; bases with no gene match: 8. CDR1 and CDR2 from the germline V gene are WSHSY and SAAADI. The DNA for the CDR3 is TGCGCCAGCAGACAGGGGGCCGGTAATAAGCCCCAGCATTTT. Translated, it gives CASRQGAGNKPQHF.